The present T cell receptor (beta chain) was sequenced within a study of regulatory T cells in long-lasting Graves disease. Sample time point: persistent/refractory GD, antithyroid drugs over 5 years with positive TRAb. From PBMCs, RNA was extracted and then used to make the TCR library. An endocrinology unit in Xi'an, China, supplied the patients. Comment on this clonotype: The antigen is not known. One junction end disagrees with the germline gene, perhaps due to a read error.

Findings of the study overall: Between persistent patients, about 2,700 public clonotypes were shared, exceeding the roughly 1,000 shared between new patients.

The authors built TCR beta libraries using iRepertoire HTBI primers and Arm-PCR of CDR3 regions. Each CDR3 protein is one row after TCRdb ran MiXCR on the multiplex PCR reads. The sample yields about 470,000 distinct CDR3 sequences, roughly 21% seen once. The sequence derives from a female donor with Graves disease. Here the sequenced sample was peripheral blood mononuclear cells (PBMCs), taken when the disease was refractory, from a patient treated with antithyroid drugs.

The CDR3 here is CVSSEAGSHQPQHF. Here the CDR3 DNA reads TGTGTCAGCAGTGAAGCTGGGTCTCATCAGCCCCAGCATTTT. The chain carries TRBV6-1 and TRBJ1-5; D is undetermined. The germline V gene encodes CDR1 MNHNS and CDR2 SASEGT. This CDR3 has 14 residues.